This T cell receptor beta chain emerged from a study of T cell repertoires in cytomegalovirus infection (dated by TCRdb to between 2018 and 2020). With respect to the entire study: Donor HLA type was relevant to the analysis, because carriage of CMV infection together with the matching HLA type was indicated by public TCR beta signatures. Results the study describes overall, beyond this receptor: Cumulative frequency of public TCR beta family members discriminated carriers of CMV infection plus the relevant HLA type in this cohort and an independent approximately 350-donor cohort. The ex vivo response was dominated by HLA-C-restricted CMV-specific TCR beta clonotypes, and the single most frequent clonotype in two of eight donors was supplied by these HLA-C-restricted clonotypes.

This clonotype was recorded a few times. No antigen is known for it. Base quality data are lacking; no much larger clone is found one base away. Data came from an Illumina HiSeq 1500. The public reads were quality trimmed at Q25 with fastp and then assembled into clones with MiXCR by TCRdb, keeping productive beta chains. Each entry merges the rows of one CDR3 protein and shows their most common DNA and genes. The sample contains a few hundred thousand distinct CDR3 sequences, 22% of them found a single time. The ten largest make up roughly 18% of the sample. Sequenced: CD8+ T cells from PBMCs. This TCR came from a human donor in good health (CMV status not recorded). Some clones in this sample may be carry-over from other donors' samples.

The encoded CDR3 is CASSQDRWGGPSGTDTQYF. In nucleotides, the sequence is TGTGCCAGCAGCCAAGATCGGTGGGGGGGACCTTCGGGCACAGATACGCAGTATTTT. The chain joins TRBV4-2 to TRBJ2-3; 7 middle bases align to TRBD2. CDR1 and CDR2, looked up from the germline V gene, are LGHNA and YNFKEQ. From the cysteine through the phenylalanine, the CDR3 covers 19 amino acids. CDR3 DNA is the only sequence kept; it has 57 bases, read in frame from the first base. V and J are trimmed by 0 bases and 1 base, and the gene matches miss 13 bases of the junction.